Shown below are 2 T cell receptor beta chains from a single sample sequenced in a study of human T cells and chemical hapten exposure. Time point meaning: patch test 3, about 24 weeks after DPC sensitization. Treatment specified: therapeutic diphenylcyclopropenone sensitization with weekly scalp DPC. TCRdb ran MiXCR on the RACE reads and lists one entry per CDR3 protein. The repertoire holds roughly 100,000 distinct CDR3 sequences, with under 40% as singletons. The specimen comprised whole blood, sampled in connection with sensitization to the hapten diphenylcyclopropenone (DPC). The receptors derive from a man aged 35 to 55 with alopecia areata. Some clones in this sample may be carry-over from other donors' samples.

The chain carries TRBV30 and TRBJ1-2; 9 bases are shared with TRBD1. Unmatched junction bases numbered 3, after V lost 4 bases and J lost 6 bases. Germline V gene sequence: CDR1 GTSNPN, CDR2 SVGIG (reference sequence). The CDR3 is 12 amino acids. CDR3 region: CAWTGQGNGYTF. CDR3 coding DNA: TGTGCCTGGACGGGACAGGGTAATGGCTACACCTTC.

J is TRBJ1-4 and V is TRBV12-3 or TRBV12-4, with 9 bases fitting TRBD1. This CDR3 is 14 amino acids long. V lost 5 bases to trimming and J lost 8 bases; unmatched junction nucleotides: 6. CDR3 amino acids: CASSPRTGEEKLFF. Written as DNA, the CDR3 is TGTGCCAGCAGTCCTCGGACAGGGGAGGAAAAACTGTTTTTT.